The next 13 T cell receptor beta chains were all read from a single sample in a study of T cell responses to AZD1222 COVID-19 vaccine. TCRdb's copy holds only in-frame clones and misses some; the assay was immunoSEQ multiplex PCR. The sample has 90,000 to 100,000 clones, 70% to 85% seen once; the top ten hold approximately 15%. Sequences were derived from peripheral blood, sampled 28 days after the second AZD1222 dose. These receptors came from an adult who received the AZD1222 COVID-19 vaccine.

This clone was observed a handful of times. CDR3 protein: CASSVDGVSSYEQFF. CDR3 nucleotides: TGTGCCAGCAGCGTAGATGGGGTCTCTTCGTATGAGCAGTTCTTC. This chain links TRBV9 with TRBJ2-1; D is unresolved. Deletions cut 0 bases from V and 8 bases from J, with 15 bases between. The CDR3 extends over 15 amino acids. The germline V gene encodes CDR1 SGDLS and CDR2 YYNGEE.

This clone appeared a few times. The chain employs TRBV3-1 (or the pseudogene TRBV3-2) and TRBJ2-2; D ambiguous. The germline CDR1 and CDR2 sequences are LGHDT and YNNKEL (reference sequence). The CDR3 is 17 residues long. Trimming removed 1 base from V and 0 bases from J, with 12 bases in between. The CDR3 spells CASSQGHADTNTGELFF. CDR3 nucleotide sequence: TGTGCCAGCAGCCAAGGTCATGCGGATACGAACACCGGGGAGCTGTTTTTT.

The chain carries TRBV30 and TRBJ1-3; TRBD1 matches 10 bases. The V segment lost 2 bases and the J segment 7 bases; nucleotides outside the gene matches: 8. The CDR3 length is 15 residues. Per germline, CDR1 GTSNPN and CDR2 SVGIG (reference sequence). CDR3 loop: CAWSRTGGRANTIYF. CDR3 DNA sequence: TGTGCCTGGAGTCGGACAGGGGGAAGAGCTAACACCATATATTTT.

The chain employs TRBV5-4 and TRBJ2-6, with TRBD1 as a possible D gene (6 bases). The V and J ends lost 2 bases and 0 bases respectively, with 9 bases between them. Per the germline V gene, CDR1 is SGHNT and CDR2 is YYREEE (reference sequence). This CDR3 contains 16 residues. The CDR3 sequence is CASSFIGGSGANVLTF. CDR3 nucleotide sequence: TGTGCCAGCAGCTTCATAGGGGGCTCTGGGGCCAACGTCCTGACTTTC. Full variable domain (outside the CDR3, taken from reference TRBV5-4 and TRBJ2-6): ETGVTQSPTHLIKTRGQQVTLRCSSQSGHNTVSWYQQALGQGPQFIFQYYREEENGRGNFPPRFSGLQFPNYSSELNVNALELDDSALYLCASSFIGGSGANVLTFGAGSRLTVL.

This chain joins TRBV9 and TRBJ2-7; D may correspond to TRBD1 or TRBD2 (6 bases each). Germline V lookup: CDR1 SGDLS, CDR2 YYNGEE. CDR3 length: 14 amino acids. V lost 2 bases and J 0 bases, leaving 9 bases between the germline ends. CDR3 sequence reads: CASSVGGPSYEQYF. The CDR3 DNA sequence: TGTGCCAGCAGCGTGGGGGGCCCCTCCTACGAGCAGTACTTC.

The J gene is TRBJ2-7, the V gene TRBV5-1; 12 bases agree with TRBD2. The germline V gene encodes CDR1 SGHRS and CDR2 YFSETQ. Trimming removed 0 bases from V and 5 bases from J; junction bases left unmatched: 9. This CDR3 is 17 amino acids long. Here the CDR3 reads CASSLGSLAGGLNEQYF. CDR3 coding DNA: TGCGCCAGCAGCTTGGGGAGCCTAGCGGGGGGGCTGAACGAGCAGTACTTC.

The V gene is TRBV6-5, the J gene TRBJ2-1, with 9 bases matching TRBD2. The CDR3 is 16 amino acids. The germline gives CDR1 MNHEY, CDR2 SVGAGI. V was pared by 2 bases and J by 2 bases, with 4 bases of the junction left unmatched. The CDR3 nucleotides are TGTGCCAGCAGTTACGGGACTAGCCGCACCTACAATGAGCAGTTCTTC. As protein: CASSYGTSRTYNEQFF.

V and J are TRBV18 and TRBJ1-1; D may be TRBD1 (6 bases). The CDR3 covers 14 residues. V shed 8 bases and J shed 1 base, with 14 bases lying between them. The germline gives CDR1 KGHSH, CDR2 LQKENI. This CDR3 is CASRGAAENTEAFF. As DNA, the CDR3 is TGTGCCAGCCGGGGGGCCGCAGAGAACACTGAAGCTTTCTTT.

The chain links TRBV7-2 to TRBJ1-1, with TRBD1 as a possible D gene (6 bases). V was clipped by 5 bases and J by 1 base, with 11 bases between them. This CDR3 spans 14 amino acids. Germline V gene sequence: CDR1 SGHTA, CDR2 FQGNSA. The CDR3 is CASSRLTGNTEAFF. The CDR3 region has the DNA TGTGCCAGCAGCCGCCTGACAGGGAACACTGAAGCTTTCTTT. The full variable domain, with the rest looked up from reference TRBV7-2 and TRBJ1-1, is GAGVSQSPSNKVTEKGKDVELRCDPISGHTALYWYRQSLGQGLEFLIYFQGNSAPDKSGLPSDRFSAERTGGSVSTLTIQRTQQEDSAVYLCASSRLTGNTEAFFGQGTRLTVV.

This chain links TRBV5-4 with TRBJ1-3; 12 bases line up with TRBD1. The V segment lost 4 bases and the J segment 2 bases; nucleotides outside the gene matches: 13. Germline CDR1 and CDR2: SGHNT and YYREEE (reference sequence). This CDR3 is built from 19 residues. The CDR3 sequence: CASSPTPGTGGGTGNTIYF. CDR3 nucleotides: TGTGCCAGCAGCCCCACTCCAGGGACAGGGGGCGGAACTGGAAACACCATATATTTT.

V is TRBV9 and J is TRBJ1-3, with TRBD1 matching 8 bases. This CDR3 spans 16 amino acids. Germline values: CDR1 SGDLS, CDR2 YYNGEE. V was clipped by 3 bases and J by 3 bases; unmatched bases: 8. The CDR3 nucleotides read TGTGCCAGCAGCGCGGCAGGGGGCGCATTTGGAAACACCATATATTTT. Its translation: CASSAAGGAFGNTIYF.

The rearrangement joins TRBV5-5 to TRBJ1-1, with 7 bases lining up with TRBD1. Germline lookup yields CDR1 SGHKS and CDR2 YYEKEE (reference sequence). Germline trimming cut 7 bases from V and 7 bases from J; bases unmatched to any gene: 10. The CDR3 runs to 13 residues. The CDR3 nucleotides read TGTGCCAGCTACGCCCAGGGGGGACATGAAGCTTTCTTT. Encoded protein: CASYAQGGHEAFF. Looking up the rest from reference TRBV5-5 and TRBJ1-1 gives the full variable domain: DAGVTQSPTHLIKTRGQQVTLRCSPISGHKSVSWYQQVLGQGPQFIFQYYEKEERGRGNFPDRFSARQFPNYSSELNVNALLLGDSALYLCASYAQGGHEAFFGQGTRLTVV.

This chain links TRBV27 with TRBJ2-1; 9 bases map to TRBD2. Germline values: CDR1 MNHEY, CDR2 SMNVEV (reference sequence). V was clipped by 8 bases and J by 4 bases; unmatched bases: 6. The CDR3 covers 14 residues. CDR3 loop: CASRRLAAYNEQFF. In DNA, the CDR3 is TGTGCCAGCCGCCGACTAGCGGCTTACAATGAGCAGTTCTTC.